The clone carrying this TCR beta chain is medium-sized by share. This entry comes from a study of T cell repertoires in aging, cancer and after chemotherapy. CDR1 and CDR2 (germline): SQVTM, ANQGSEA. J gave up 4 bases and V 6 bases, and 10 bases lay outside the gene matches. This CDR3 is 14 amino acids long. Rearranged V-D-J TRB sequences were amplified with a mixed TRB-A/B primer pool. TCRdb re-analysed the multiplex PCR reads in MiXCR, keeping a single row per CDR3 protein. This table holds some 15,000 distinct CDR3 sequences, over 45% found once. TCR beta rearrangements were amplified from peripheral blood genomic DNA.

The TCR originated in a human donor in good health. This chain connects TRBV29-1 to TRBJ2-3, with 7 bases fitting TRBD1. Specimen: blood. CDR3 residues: CSVEQGFVADTQYF. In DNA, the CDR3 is TGCAGCGTCGAACAGGGGTTTGTTGCAGATACGCAGTATTTT.